What follows describes a single TCR beta chain. The antigen is undetermined. This sample was taken from a study of cytomegalovirus exposure and HLA in healthy donors. Regarding the study as a whole: In vitro checks showed that a few CMV-associated chains really do target CMV antigens. The study designated roughly 150 TCR beta chains cytomegalovirus-associated.

The donors were members of the validation cohort, which comprised roughly 130 subjects and was separate from the first cohort of roughly 700 subjects. Libraries were prepared by immunoSEQ multiplex PCR; TCRdb keeps only in-frame clonotypes and omits some of them. The table has 220,000 or so clones, 75% to 90% seen once. The CDR3 is 14 amino acids. J lost 5 bases, V lost 6 bases, and 6 bases had no gene match. The germline CDR1 and CDR2 sequences are SQVTM and ANQGSEA. Sequenced sample: PBMCs. The clonotype originates from a woman aged 25 to 45 in good health and CMV-seropositive. The V gene is TRBV29-1, the J gene TRBJ2-7; 14 bases line up with TRBD2. The CDR3 DNA reads as TGCAGCGTCGTAGGGACTAGCGGGAGTGACGAGCAGTACTTC. Protein product: CSVVGTSGSDEQYF.